This T cell receptor beta chain emerged from a study of Graves' ophthalmopathy and Graves' hyperthyroidism. Study at large: Researchers obtained peripheral blood at initial diagnosis, before any treatment had begun. Study-wide results and caveats: Most expanded clonotypes from thyroid (those above 0.001 frequency) were also found in blood.

The term stable hyperthyroidism indicated an absence of ophthalmopathy within 18 months of follow-up. Symptoms, serum thyroxine and TRAb, thyroid ultrasound, and orbital computed tomography formed the diagnostic basis. Amplified TCR beta CDR3 regions were obtained using RNA transcripts as template. HTBI-primed RT-PCR formed the first round, and a multiplex PCR formed the second. TCRdb fed the multiplex PCR reads into MiXCR, producing one record per CDR3 protein. The data contain roughly 400,000 distinct CDR3 sequences, 17% of them singletons. Deletions cut 1 base from V and 4 bases from J, with 7 bases between. This CDR3 is built from 14 residues. The germline V gene encodes CDR1 LGHNA and CDR2 YSLEER. This clonotype was found many times. Its antigen remains unknown.

Sequenced: peripheral blood. This receptor was obtained from an adult woman with stable Graves' hyperthyroidism. The chain recombines TRBV4-3 with TRBJ2-2; D remains ambiguous. The CDR3 DNA sequence: TGCGCCAGCAGCCAAGGGGCCCGCACCGGGGAGCTGTTTTTT. As protein: CASSQGARTGELFF.